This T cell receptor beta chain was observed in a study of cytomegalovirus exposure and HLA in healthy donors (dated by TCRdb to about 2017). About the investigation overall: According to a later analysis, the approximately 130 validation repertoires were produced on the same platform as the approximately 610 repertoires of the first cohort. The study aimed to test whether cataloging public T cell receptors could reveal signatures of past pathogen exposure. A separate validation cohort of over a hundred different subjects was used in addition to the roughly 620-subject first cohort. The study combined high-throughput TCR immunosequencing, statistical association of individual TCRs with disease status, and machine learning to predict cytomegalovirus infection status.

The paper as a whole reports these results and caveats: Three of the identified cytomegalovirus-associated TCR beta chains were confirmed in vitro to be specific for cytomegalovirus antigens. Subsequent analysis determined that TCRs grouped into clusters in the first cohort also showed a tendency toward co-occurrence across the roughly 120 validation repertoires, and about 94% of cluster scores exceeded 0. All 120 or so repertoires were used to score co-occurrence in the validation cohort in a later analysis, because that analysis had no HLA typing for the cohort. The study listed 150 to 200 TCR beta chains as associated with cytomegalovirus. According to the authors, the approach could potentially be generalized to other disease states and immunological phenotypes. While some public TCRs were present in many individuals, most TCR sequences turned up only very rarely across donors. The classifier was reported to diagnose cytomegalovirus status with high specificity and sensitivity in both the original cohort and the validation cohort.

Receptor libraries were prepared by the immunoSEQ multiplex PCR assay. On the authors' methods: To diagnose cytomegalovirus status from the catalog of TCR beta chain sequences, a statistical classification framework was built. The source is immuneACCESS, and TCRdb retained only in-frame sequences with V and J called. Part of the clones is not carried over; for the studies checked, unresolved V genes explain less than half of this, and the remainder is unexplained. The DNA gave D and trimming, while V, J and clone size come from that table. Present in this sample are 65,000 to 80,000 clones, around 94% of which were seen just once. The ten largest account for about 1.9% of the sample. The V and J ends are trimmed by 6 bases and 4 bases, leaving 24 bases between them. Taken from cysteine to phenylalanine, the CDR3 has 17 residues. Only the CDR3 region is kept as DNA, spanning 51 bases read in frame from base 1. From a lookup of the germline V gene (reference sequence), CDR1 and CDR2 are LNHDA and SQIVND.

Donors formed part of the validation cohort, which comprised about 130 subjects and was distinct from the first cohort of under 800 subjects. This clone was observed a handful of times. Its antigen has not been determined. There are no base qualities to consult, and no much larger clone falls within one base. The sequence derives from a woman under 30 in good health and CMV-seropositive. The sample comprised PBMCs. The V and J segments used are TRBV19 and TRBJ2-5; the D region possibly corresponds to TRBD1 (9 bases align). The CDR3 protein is CASSSQRGTGLGETQYF. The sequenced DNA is TGTGCCAGTAGCTCCCAGCGGGGGACAGGGCTGGGAGAGACCCAGTACTTC.